This TCR beta chain stems from a study of T cell responses to AZD1222 COVID-19 vaccine. Study at large: Samples with a second dose at about 4 or about 12 weeks were pooled together. General observations from the study: Nearly half of spike-specific TCRs reportedly go after variant regions that carry no mutations. The sample set comprised mostly white British donors with more females, and clonal diversity was possibly underestimated.

Remarks on this clone: Its antigen is not identified.

This CDR3 has 14 residues. Germline CDR1 is SGDLS and CDR2 is YYNGEE. With 0 bases removed from V and 14 bases from J, the gap between germline ends came to 18 bases. Some clones are missing from TCRdb's copy, which holds only in-frame ones; the method was immunoSEQ multiplex PCR. The sample includes roughly 120,000 clones, roughly 90% of them seen just once. Sequenced here: peripheral blood, sampled on day 0 of AZD1222 vaccination. The chain joins TRBV9 to TRBJ2-1; D may be TRBD2 (5 bases). The sequence was collected from an adult in good health. CDR3: CASSVGVDPQEEFF. The CDR3 bases are TGTGCCAGCAGCGTAGGGGTAGACCCCCAGGAGGAGTTCTTC.